This is a list of T cell receptor beta chains from one sample in a study of identical twins. TCRdb used MiXCR to reprocess the 5' RACE reads, holding one entry per CDR3 protein. The sample records some 710,000 distinct CDR3 sequences, 5.5% to 6.5% being singletons. Sequencing input: naive T cells sorted from blood. The receptors shown here come from a man younger than 35 in good health. CDR3s include the opening cysteine and the closing phenylalanine or tryptophan.

>TRBJ2-1|TRBV20-1
CSARSYRDFLYNEQFF
>TRBJ2-5|TRBV28
CASSLSRAGRLVETQYF
>TRBJ2-7|TRBV20-1
CSARFSGEQYF
>TRBJ2-5|TRBV18
CASSPSSETQYF
>TRBJ1-2|TRBV4-1
CASSQGQDYGYTF
>TRBJ2-6|TRBV5-1
CASSLDFWGDGANVLTF
>TRBJ2-5|TRBV27
CASQIGETQYF
>TRBJ2-1|TRBV4-3
CASSQVRGRNEQFF
>TRBJ1-5|TRBV3-1
CASSRAGGGQPQHF
>TRBJ2-3|TRBV29-1
CSVEEGLDTQYF
>TRBJ2-5|TRBV30
CAWREPYRGQTQYF
>TRBJ1-3|TRBV4-3
CASSLMEASGNTIYF
>TRBJ2-7|TRBV5-1
CASSLRAPLGTVYSYEQYF
>TRBJ1-5|TRBV24-1
CATSVRDQPQHF
>TRBJ2-1|TRBV2
CASTRIGAGGSYNEQFF
>TRBJ2-1|TRBV5-1
CASSPQGFDEQFF
>TRBJ2-3|TRBV30
CAWRTANTDTQYF
>TRBJ2-7|TRBV6-5
CASSYARDTSYEQYF
>TRBJ2-3|TRBV20-1
CSARGPRTDTQYF
>TRBJ2-3|TRBV7-6
CASSLAFAGTPLALPYF
>TRBJ2-3|TRBV29-1
CSVVLLQGLSREDTQYF
>TRBJ2-2|TRBV27
CASRPGGNTGELFF
>TRBJ1-2|TRBV29-1
CSATGSPYYGYTF
>TRBJ2-7|TRBV7-9
CASSPTSTSGSYEQYF
>TRBJ2-5|TRBV29-1
CSASDWDDQETQYF
>TRBJ2-3|TRBV9
CASSVGGSRTDTQYF
>TRBJ2-2|TRBV6-1
CASSARGSNTGELFF
>TRBJ2-1|TRBV4-2
CASSRSLAGAYEQFF
>TRBJ2-7|TRBV28
CASSLLAGLVEQYF
>TRBJ2-1|TRBV14
CASSQAGRRPYNEQFF
>TRBJ2-1|TRBV14
CASSLGLGFMNEQFF
>TRBJ2-2|TRBV25-1
CASRYGAGLTGELFF
>TRBJ2-3|TRBV4-3
CASSHGQGHTDTQYF
>TRBJ1-1|TRBV3-1
CASSQVRGNTEAFF
>TRBJ2-6|TRBV5-1
CASSLGQALGANVLTF
>TRBJ1-4|TRBV4-1
CASSQEALQGANEKLFF
>TRBJ1-5|TRBV4-3
CASSRTLGNQPQHF
>TRBJ1-1|TRBV7-3
CASSLWVKGRPNTEAFF
>TRBJ2-7|TRBV28
CASSSGYPNEQYF
>TRBJ2-6|TRBV27
CASSLFGRSSGANVLTF
>TRBJ2-2|TRBV6-1
CATESGSTGELFF
>TRBJ2-1|TRBV6-1
CASRVAGSYNEQFF
>TRBJ2-2|TRBV6-1
CASSPSRVHTGELFF
>TRBJ2-1|TRBV11-2
CASSLGVAGGPEEQFF
>TRBJ2-1|TRBV5-1
CASSLAGRGGELNNEQFF
>TRBJ2-7|TRBV5-1
CASTQGQGGDEQYF
>TRBJ2-1|TRBV4-3
CASSQDPVSGGYNEQFF
>TRBJ2-7|TRBV12-3/TRBV12-4
CASSLDSAYEQYF
>TRBJ2-3|TRBV19
CASQDRVTDTQYF
>TRBJ2-2|TRBV7-8
CATKDRFRTGELFF
>TRBJ2-4|TRBV18
CASSPVRSGDIQYF
>TRBJ2-1|TRBV6-5
CASSYSSYSGNEQFF
>TRBJ2-1|TRBV20-1
CSARFGTSVNNEQFF
>TRBJ2-3|TRBV5-1
CASTSSGTGDTQYF
>TRBJ2-5|TRBV10-2
CASRDGLADQETQYF
>TRBJ1-2|TRBV6-5
CASSYAPDRESGYTF
>TRBJ1-5|TRBV20-1
CSASPGRNNQPQHF
>TRBJ2-3|TRBV6-4
CASSDQTRGRQYF
>TRBJ2-1|TRBV3-1
CASSHIRTSGRIDEQFF